In its sample, the clone carrying this TCR beta chain was seen a few times. TCRdb re-called the PCR reads through MiXCR. This table holds 15,000 or so clones, around 33% found once. The data are from a study of metastatic and nonmetastatic thyroid tumors. V was pared by 4 bases and J by 2 bases, with 8 bases of the junction left unmatched. CDR3 length: 15 residues. CDR1 is MDHEN, CDR2 SYDVKM, per germline. Treatment of any kind had been given to no patient before thyroid surgery. This clonotype originated in a male donor with papillary thyroid cancer or a benign thyroid nodule (not recorded which). Some clones in this sample may be carry-over from other donors' samples. Sequencing was done on a sample of tumor tissue. The chain combines TRBV28 with TRBJ2-7; TRBD2 agrees at 7 bases. The DNA for the CDR3 is TGTGCCAGCAGTTCACCGGGGGGTGTGACCTACGAGCAGTACTTC. This encodes CASSSPGGVTYEQYF.